A few counts support the clone carrying this TCR beta chain. Its antigen is undetermined. The entry originates in a study of CD8+CD57+ T cells in acquired aplastic anemia. The wider study: The average for DNA from sorted CD4+ and CD8+ cells was roughly 3 ug.

Only patients with CD8+CD57+ cell expansion on flow cytometry were chosen for sequencing. Each patient gave a blood sample that was collected before any therapy had been received. Per the germline V gene, CDR1 is SGHRS and CDR2 is YFSETQ. This CDR3 has 18 residues. The trim removed 1 base at V and 4 bases at J, leaving 17 bases unmatched. Study-wide results and caveats: Patients and controls shared 25 to 30 CD8+ CDR3 sequences, which appeared highly expressed in patients and within their immunodominant clones.

CDR3 and TCR beta VDJ profiling relied on genomic DNA as the template. TCRdb used MiXCR to reprocess the reads, holding one entry per CDR3 protein. This sample yields 200,000 or so distinct CDR3 sequences, of which approximately 60% are seen a single time; about 60% belongs to the top ten. The chain is built from TRBV5-1 and TRBJ2-7, with 7 bases aligning to TRBD2. The sample consisted of sorted CD4+, CD8+, or CD8+CD57+ T cells (not recorded which) from PBMCs. The receptor comes from a human donor with aplastic anemia. CDR3 coding DNA: TGCGCCAGCAGCTTGATGACTCGTGAGGGGCTGCGGGGGTACGAGCAGTACTTC. This translates into CASSLMTREGLRGYEQYF.